This TCR beta chain was sequenced during a study of T cell repertoires in ileal Crohn's disease. This CDR3 is built from 11 residues. Trimming removed 0 bases from V and 13 bases from J, with 9 bases in between. Germline V lookup: CDR1 GTSNPN, CDR2 SVGIG (reference sequence). Notes on this clone: Antigen specificity is unknown.

The study's findings and limits: Mucosal expansions were suggested to be mainly CD8 T cells. Endoscopic recurrence occurred in every patient whose clonality exceeded 26.8%.

The time point is: inflamed ileum from the surgical specimen. Included were adult ileal or ileocolonic Crohn's patients indicated for ileocolonic resection. The method was immunoSEQ multiplex PCR; TCRdb's version includes in-frame clones alone and lacks a portion of them. The table includes 5,500 to 7,500 clones, around four fifths detected once. The TCR originated in an adult with Crohn's disease. Sequenced input: ileal tissue. V gene TRBV30 combines with J gene TRBJ1-4; D gene ambiguous. CDR3: CAWSVGSGLFF. CDR3 in DNA: TGTGCCTGGAGTGTAGGCAGCGGACTGTTTTTT. Full variable domain (remainder filled in from reference TRBV30 and TRBJ1-4): SQTIHQWPATLVQPVGSPLSLECTVEGTSNPNLYWYRQAAGRGLQLLFYSVGIGQISSEVPQNLSASRPQDRQFILSSKKLLLSDSGFYLCAWSVGSGLFFGSGTQLSVL.